What follows are 7 T cell receptor beta chains derived from one specimen sequenced in a study of CD8 T cells in Susac syndrome (dated by TCRdb to between 2019 and 2020). Library prep was done by the immunoSEQ multiplex PCR assay. RNA was extracted using the RNeasy kit, and about 0.5 to 1 ug of the RNA was reverse transcribed with random hexamers. The public reads were quality trimmed at Q25 with fastp and then assembled into clones with MiXCR by TCRdb, keeping productive beta chains. Records with the same CDR3 protein are collapsed into one entry carrying the most frequent genes and DNA. This sample lists about 100,000 distinct CDR3 sequences; about 95% were detected once. The ten largest clones capture more than 0.3% of the sample. Sequencing input: CD8+ T cells from PBMCs. The source of these receptors is a human donor with Susac syndrome.

The chain's CDR3 is CASRESWGTDTQYF. The CDR3 DNA reads as TGTGCCAGCAGGGAATCTTGGGGCACAGATACGCAGTATTTT. V usage is TRBV6-6 and J usage is TRBJ2-3; D unclear. Trimming removed 6 bases from V and 1 base from J, with 11 bases in between. Germline assignment: CDR1 MNHNY and CDR2 SVGAGI (reference sequence). The CDR3 runs to 14 residues.

The chain is built from TRBV7-6 and TRBJ1-1, with D uncertain. V lost 1 base, J lost 4 bases, and 10 bases lay in between. Germline loops: CDR1 SGHVS, CDR2 FNYEAQ. This CDR3 region has 14 residues. The CDR3 sequence is CASSLEAVGTEAFF. The CDR3 nucleotides read TGTGCCAGCAGCTTAGAGGCTGTCGGCACTGAAGCTTTCTTT.

The chain carries TRBV20-1 and TRBJ1-5; 9 bases are a match to TRBD1. Losses at the gene ends were 5 bases for V and 2 bases for J; bases not matched to a gene: 10. CDR1 DFQATT and CDR2 SNEGSKA come from the germline V gene (reference sequence). The CDR3 extends over 16 amino acids. The CDR3, as DNA: TGCAGTGCTCCAGGGACAGGGCATGAAGGCAATCAGCCCCAGCATTTT. Protein: CSAPGTGHEGNQPQHF.

The J gene is TRBJ2-5, the V gene TRBV3-1, with D perhaps matching TRBD1 (5 bases). V was clipped by 1 base and J by 5 bases, with 17 bases between them. Germline assignment: CDR1 LGHDT and CDR2 YNNKEL (reference sequence). The CDR3 is made up of 16 amino acids. The CDR3 DNA reads as TGTGCCAGCAGCCAAGGACAGTTTTCGGATACCGAGACCCAGTACTTC. This gives the protein CASSQGQFSDTETQYF.

V usage is TRBV27 and J usage is TRBJ2-7; 8 bases line up with TRBD1. Germline V gives CDR1 MNHEY, CDR2 SMNVEV (reference sequence). J was trimmed by 3 bases and V by 10 bases; bases with no gene match: 14. The CDR3 is made up of 15 amino acids. The CDR3 here is CATQPLDGQGYEQYF. In nucleotides, the CDR3 is TGTGCCACCCAGCCCCTGGACGGACAGGGCTACGAGCAGTACTTC.

The chain has TRBV20-1 and TRBJ1-5, with D uncertain. V was shortened by 3 bases and J by 3 bases, with 9 bases between the two germline ends. Germline V gene lookup returns CDR1 DFQATT and CDR2 SNEGSKA (reference sequence). This CDR3 is built from 13 residues. The CDR3 sequence: CSASRADNQPQHF. The CDR3 DNA is TGCAGTGCTAGTCGGGCAGACAATCAGCCCCAGCATTTT.

V usage is TRBV14 and J usage is TRBJ2-2; 7 bases are shared with TRBD1. Trimming took 3 bases from V and 4 from J; bases not matched to a gene: 2. Per the germline V gene, CDR1 is SGHDN and CDR2 is FVKESK. The CDR3 runs to 14 residues. The CDR3 sequence is CASSQDRITGELFF. DNA of the CDR3: TGTGCCAGCAGCCAGGACAGGATCACCGGGGAGCTGTTTTTT.